Below are 8 T cell receptor beta chains sequenced from a single sample in a study of T cell repertoires in cytomegalovirus infection. TCRdb used MiXCR to reprocess the reads, holding one entry per CDR3 protein. The sample gives nearly 650,000 distinct CDR3 sequences, 20% to 25% of which show up once; roughly 8% is in the top ten. The sequenced sample consisted of CD8+ T cells from PBMCs. These receptors were taken from a human donor in good health (CMV status not recorded). Some clones in this sample may be carry-over from other donors' samples.

This clonotype was seen repeatedly, ten times or more. The rearrangement uses TRBV27 and TRBJ2-2, with D unresolved. The V end was cut by 7 bases, the J end by 1 base, with 16 bases between. The CDR3 sequence is 16 residues long. The V gene's germline CDR1 is MNHEY and CDR2 SMNVEV (reference sequence). The DNA of the CDR3 is TGTGCCAGCACCCTATCTGGCCTTCTGAACACCGGGGAGCTGTTTTTT. This gives the protein CASTLSGLLNTGELFF.

This clonotype came up many times. V usage is TRBV7-6 and J usage is TRBJ2-7; D unclear. Looked up from germline, CDR1 is SGHVS and CDR2 is FNYEAQ. V was cut by 5 bases and J by 0 bases, with 11 bases left in between. The CDR3 has 14 amino acids. The CDR3 nucleotides read TGTGCCAGCAGCCGCCTCGCGAGCTCCTACGAGCAGTACGTC. Translating it yields CASSRLASSYEQYV.

This clonotype was counted only a few times. J is TRBJ2-1 and V is TRBV6-1, with TRBD2 matching over 12 bases. The junction had 4 bases not matched to a gene; V was cut back by 2 bases and J by 2 bases. Germline V gene lookup returns CDR1 MNHNS and CDR2 SASEGT. The CDR3 runs 17 residues. CDR3: CASSESTSGGPYNEQFF. In nucleotides, the CDR3 is TGTGCCAGCAGTGAATCCACTAGCGGGGGGCCCTACAATGAGCAGTTCTTC.

This clonotype has more than one count but fewer than ten. This chain joins TRBV6-2 or TRBV6-3 and TRBJ2-7; possibly TRBD1 for D (6 bases). Deletions cut 5 bases from V and 0 bases from J, with 14 bases between. The CDR3 spans 15 residues. The germline CDR1 and CDR2 sequences are MNHEY and SVGEGT. CDR3 nucleotides: TGTGCCAGCAGTAACCGGGACATCAGCTCCTACGAGCAGTACGTC. This gives the protein CASSNRDISSYEQYV.

In the case of this clonotype: The junction does not match germline at one end; this may be a read error. The genes are TRBV12-5 and TRBJ2-7, with a possible D match to TRBD1 (5 bases). CDR1 and CDR2 from the germline V gene are LGHNT and FRNRAP. This CDR3 has 16 residues. This CDR3 reads CAGGFAPDGHSYEQYF. The CDR3 bases are TGTGCTGGTGGTTTCGCCCCGGACGGACACTCCTACGAGCAGTACTTC. Looking up the rest from reference TRBV12-5 and TRBJ2-7 gives the full variable domain: DARVTQTPRHKVTEMGQEVTMRCQPILGHNTVFWYRQTMMQGLELLAYFRNRAPLDDSGMPKDRFSAEMPDATLATLKIQPSEPRDSAVYFCAGGFAPDGHSYEQYFGPGTRLTVT.

Details on this clonotype: This may be a read error: a much more frequent sequence differs by one nucleotide. The chain carries TRBV7-6 and TRBJ1-1; the D gene is possibly TRBD1 (5 bases). The germline gives CDR1 SGHVS, CDR2 FNYEAQ. This CDR3 contains 18 residues. CDR3 in DNA: TGTGTCAGCAGCCCCCCCTTGATGAGTTCAGGGAGCAACACTGAAGCTTTCTTT. It translates to CVSSPPLMSSGSNTEAFF.

The chain combines TRBV28 with TRBJ2-1; D is undetermined. Between the trimmed V and J ends, which lost 1 base and 1 base, there was a span of 8 bases. The CDR3 loop spans 15 amino acids. The V gene's germline CDR1 is MDHEN and CDR2 SYDVKM. This CDR3 is CASSLLAPSYNEQFF. CDR3 sequence (DNA): TGTGCCAGCAGTTTATTAGCCCCGTCCTACAATGAGCAGTTCTTC.

This rearrangement joins TRBV7-2 to TRBJ2-5; tentative D call: TRBD2 (6 bases). The CDR3 length is 18 residues. The germline V and J ends were trimmed by 3 bases and 5 bases, with 25 bases remaining between them. Germline loops: CDR1 SGHTA, CDR2 FQGNSA. The CDR3 reads CASSLMENRDCVRETQYF. In nucleotides, the CDR3 is TGTGCCAGCAGCTTGATGGAGAACCGGGACTGTGTTCGCGAGACCCAGTACTTC.